These 20 T cell receptor beta chains share one sample of origin, sequenced in a study of blood T cell repertoires in COVID-19. Only in-frame clones appear in the TCRdb table, and some are missing; sequencing was by immunoSEQ multiplex PCR. Among about 200,000 clones listed, around nine tenths were seen once. The sequenced material came from peripheral blood. Every receptor here comes from a middle-aged man with COVID-19, enrolled during active disease.

The V gene is TRBV25-1, the J gene TRBJ2-7; D is unclear. The CDR3 spans 15 residues. CDR1 and CDR2 (germline): MGHDK, SYGVNS. Between the trimmed V and J ends, which lost 6 bases and 0 bases, there was a span of 15 bases. As DNA, the CDR3 is TGTGCCAGCAGCCCAAATACGTGGAGCTCCTACGAGCAGTACTTC. Translation gives CASSPNTWSSYEQYF.

The genes are TRBV5-6 and TRBJ1-1; 7 bases agree with TRBD1. CDR3 length: 16 amino acids. Losses at the gene ends were 4 bases for V and 3 bases for J; bases not matched to a gene: 12. The germline V gene has CDR1 SGHDT and CDR2 YYEEEE. CDR3 sequence reads: CASSLGQAVTYTEAFF. The CDR3 region has the DNA TGTGCCAGCAGCCTCGGACAGGCCGTTACCTACACTGAAGCTTTCTTT.

This clone was observed a single time. The V gene is TRBV7-2, the J gene TRBJ2-1; 7 bases agree with TRBD1. Trimming cost V 5 bases and J 5 bases; bases outside gene matches: 6. The CDR3 consists of 14 residues. Germline lookup yields CDR1 SGHTA and CDR2 FQGNSA. The CDR3 loop reads CASSPWTGHNEQFF. DNA of the CDR3: TGTGCCAGCAGCCCCTGGACAGGTCACAATGAGCAGTTCTTC. The entire variable domain, with the rest obtained from reference TRBV7-2 and TRBJ2-1, is as follows: GAGVSQSPSNKVTEKGKDVELRCDPISGHTALYWYRQSLGQGLEFLIYFQGNSAPDKSGLPSDRFSAERTGGSVSTLTIQRTQQEDSAVYLCASSPWTGHNEQFFGPGTRLTVL.

The DNA for the CDR3 is TGTGCCAGCAGTGAAGTTGGAGGGGGCAACTATGGCTACACCTTC. Amino acids: CASSEVGGGNYGYTF. This chain connects TRBV2 to TRBJ1-2; TRBD1 matches at 7 bases. Germline loops: CDR1 SNHLY, CDR2 FYNNEI. The CDR3 covers 15 residues. The J segment lost 2 bases and the V segment lost 1 base, leaving 4 bases of the junction unmatched.

The chain joins TRBV2 to TRBJ2-5; D is possibly TRBD1 (6 bases). Germline V CDR1 and CDR2: SNHLY, FYNNEI. There are 11 residues in the CDR3. The V end was cut by 6 bases, the J end by 5 bases, with 7 bases between. The CDR3 DNA reads TGTGCCAGCAGCCAGGGGGAGACCCAGTACTTC. The encoded protein is CASSQGETQYF.

This clone was seen only a few times. V is TRBV24-1 and J is TRBJ2-1, with 8 bases that match TRBD2. This CDR3 spans 15 amino acids. CDR1 is KGHDR and CDR2 is SFDVKD in the germline V gene. After removal of 6 bases from V and 6 bases from J, the junction contained 9 bases not matched to a gene. CDR3: CATSNAGGAFNEQFF. The CDR3 DNA reads TGTGCCACCAGTAATGCGGGGGGAGCCTTCAATGAGCAGTTCTTC.

The chain carries TRBV27 and TRBJ1-4; a possible D gene is TRBD1 (5 bases). This CDR3 contains 15 residues. Trimming left V 3 bases short and J 7 bases short, with 15 bases between. CDR1 is MNHEY and CDR2 is SMNVEV in the germline V gene (reference sequence). The CDR3 nucleotides read TGTGCCAGCAGTTTGGGAGGGGAGGGACGTGAAAAACTGTTTTTT. Amino acid sequence: CASSLGGEGREKLFF.

The chain combines TRBV7-6 with TRBJ1-2, with 8 bases fitting TRBD1. Trimming removed 1 base from V and 2 bases from J; junction bases left unmatched: 3. The CDR3 is made up of 15 amino acids. Germline V gene lookup returns CDR1 SGHVS and CDR2 FNYEAQ. As DNA, the CDR3 is TGTGCCAGCAGCTTAGGGACAGGGCTAAACTATGGCTACACCTTC. It yields the protein CASSLGTGLNYGYTF.

V and J are TRBV6-5 and TRBJ1-3; D call uncertain. This CDR3 is 15 amino acids long. Per the germline V gene, CDR1 is MNHEY and CDR2 is SVGAGI. The V end was cut by 7 bases, the J end by 0 bases, with 13 bases between. This chain's CDR3 is CASTTTANSGNTIYF. DNA of the CDR3: TGTGCCAGCACCACCACAGCCAACTCTGGAAACACCATATATTTT.

The chain is built from TRBV6-2 or TRBV6-3 and TRBJ2-5; TRBD1 matches at 11 bases. The germline V gene has CDR1 MNHEY and CDR2 SVGEGT. V was clipped by 5 bases and J by 6 bases; unmatched bases: 14. The CDR3 extends over 17 amino acids. CDR3 DNA: TGTGCCAGCAGTGCCTTAAGGACAGGGGGCTACCTCAAGACCCAGTACTTC. It is translated as CASSALRTGGYLKTQYF.

The chain links TRBV15 to TRBJ1-1; D is undetermined. This CDR3 region has 14 residues. From germline, CDR1 is LNHNV and CDR2 YYDKDF (reference sequence). V was shortened by 7 bases and J by 1 base, with 13 bases between the two germline ends. The CDR3 coding sequence is TGTGCCACCAAGACTGGCGGGTCGAACACTGAAGCTTTCTTT. Amino acids: CATKTGGSNTEAFF.

This chain links TRBV19 with TRBJ1-2; 9 nucleotides match TRBD1. Germline loops: CDR1 LNHDA, CDR2 SQIVND (reference sequence). V lost 3 bases to trimming and J lost 2 bases; unmatched junction nucleotides: 4. The CDR3 runs 15 residues. In DNA, the CDR3 is TGTGCCAGTAGTATTCCGGGACAGGGAAACTATGGCTACACCTTC. Encoded protein: CASSIPGQGNYGYTF.

The chain combines TRBV7-9 with TRBJ1-2; 7 bases match TRBD1. V lost 5 bases and J lost 4; bases outside the gene matches: 10. Germline V gene sequence: CDR1 SEHNR, CDR2 FQNEAQ (reference sequence). The CDR3 is 15 amino acids. In DNA form, the CDR3 reads TGTGCCAGCAGCCTCCGGGACAGAATTAGCTATGGCTACACCTTC. Its protein product is CASSLRDRISYGYTF.

The chain links TRBV11-2 to TRBJ2-1; the match to TRBD1 covers 12 bases. In germline, CDR1 is SGHAT, CDR2 FQNNGV. Trimming cost V 5 bases and J 0 bases; bases outside gene matches: 5. The CDR3 runs 17 residues. CDR3 loop: CASSPGQGAPSYNEQFF. CDR3 nucleotide sequence: TGTGCCAGCAGCCCGGGACAGGGGGCCCCCTCCTACAATGAGCAGTTCTTC.

This sequence joins TRBV7-6 and TRBJ2-3, with TRBD1 matching over 7 bases. V dropped 5 bases and J dropped 4; count of bases not matched to a gene: 12. Germline values: CDR1 SGHVS, CDR2 FNYEAQ. This CDR3 region has 16 residues. The CDR3 sequence: CASSLTGRGSSDTQYF. In nucleotides, the CDR3 is TGTGCCAGCAGCCTTACGGGCAGGGGGAGTTCAGATACGCAGTATTTT.

The chain couples TRBV5-1 to TRBJ2-1; weak D call: TRBD2 (5 bases). The CDR3 loop spans 16 amino acids. Trimming left V 0 bases short and J 9 bases short, with 19 bases between. Germline V gene sequence: CDR1 SGHRS, CDR2 YFSETQ. CDR3 DNA sequence: TGCGCCAGCAGCTTGGTGCCCAGTCTCGGTCGGGGTGAGCAGTTCTTC. Its translation: CASSLVPSLGRGEQFF.

This clone was observed a few times. The chain couples TRBV3-1 (or the pseudogene TRBV3-2) to TRBJ2-7; 7 bases agree with TRBD2. V dropped 1 base and J dropped 6; count of bases not matched to a gene: 6. Germline V gives CDR1 LGHDT, CDR2 YNNKEL (reference sequence). There are 14 residues in the CDR3. In DNA, the CDR3 is TGTGCCAGCAGCCAAGTAGAGCGGGGTCGCGAGCAGTACTTC. Residues: CASSQVERGREQYF.

The J gene is TRBJ2-5, the V gene TRBV19; TRBD2 agrees at 11 bases. The CDR3 totals 14 residues. V lost 3 bases to trimming and J lost 4 bases; unmatched junction nucleotides: 1. Germline loops: CDR1 LNHDA, CDR2 SQIVND (reference sequence). DNA for the CDR3: TGTGCCAGTAGTATGCTAGCGGGAGGAGAGACCCAGTACTTC. It translates to CASSMLAGGETQYF.

This clone was recorded a few times. The rearrangement joins TRBV5-1 to TRBJ2-1, with D perhaps TRBD2 (5 bases). V was cut by 0 bases and J by 7 bases, with 17 bases left in between. CDR1 is SGHRS and CDR2 is YFSETQ in the germline V gene. This CDR3 spans 16 amino acids. The DNA of the CDR3 is TGCGCCAGCAGCTTGGATCTGGCGGGCGCCTCTAATGAGCAGTTCTTC. Amino acids: CASSLDLAGASNEQFF. Drawing the rest from reference TRBV5-1 and TRBJ2-1, the complete variable domain is KAGVTQTPRYLIKTRGQQVTLSCSPISGHRSVSWYQQTPGQGLQFLFEYFSETQRNKGNFPGRFSGRQFSNSRSEMNVSTLELGDSALYLCASSLDLAGASNEQFFGPGTRLTVL.

This clone was observed once. The rearrangement joins TRBV3-1 (or the pseudogene TRBV3-2) to TRBJ2-1; TRBD2 agrees at 7 bases. After removal of 5 bases from V and 1 base from J, the junction contained 5 bases not matched to a gene. The germline V gene has CDR1 LGHDT and CDR2 YNNKEL (reference sequence). The CDR3 covers 15 residues. CDR3 in DNA: TGTGCCAGCAGCTCTGGGGGGGGATCCTACAATGAGCAGTTCTTC. Amino acid sequence: CASSSGGGSYNEQFF.